This passage covers 24 T cell receptor beta chains from one sample sequenced in a study of regulatory T cells in long-lasting Graves disease. Time point reported: persistent/refractory GD, antithyroid drugs over 5 years with positive TRAb. TCR sequences were obtained from RNA taken from PBMCs. iRepertoire HTBI primers and Arm-PCR of CDR3 regions built TCR beta libraries. From the multiplex PCR reads, TCRdb called clonotypes with MiXCR, one entry per CDR3 protein. The sample has 450,000 or so distinct CDR3 sequences, 22% seen once. Sequenced material: peripheral blood mononuclear cells (PBMCs), taken when the disease was refractory, from a patient treated with antithyroid drugs. Receptors originate from a female donor with Graves disease.

The chain uses TRBV7-2 and TRBJ1-4; 10 positions agree with TRBD1. V gave up 4 bases and J gave up 3 bases; unmatched junction bases: 5. Germline V lookup: CDR1 SGHTA, CDR2 FQGNSA. The CDR3 length is 16 residues. The CDR3 nucleotides read TGTGCCAGCAGCTCCCTTGGACAGGGGGCTAATGAAAAACTGTTTTTT. This gives the protein CASSSLGQGANEKLFF. The entire variable domain, with the rest obtained from reference TRBV7-2 and TRBJ1-4, is as follows: GAGVSQSPSNKVTEKGKDVELRCDPISGHTALYWYRQSLGQGLEFLIYFQGNSAPDKSGLPSDRFSAERTGGSVSTLTIQRTQQEDSAVYLCASSSLGQGANEKLFFGSGTQLSVL.

The rearrangement links TRBV2 to TRBJ2-3; D remains unclear. Trimming shortened V by 7 bases and J by 2 bases, and 16 bases separated the two germline ends. The CDR3 runs to 15 residues. Germline loops: CDR1 SNHLY, CDR2 FYNNEI. This chain's CDR3 is CASTSTGAPTDTQYF. Here the CDR3 DNA reads TGTGCCAGCACCTCTACCGGTGCCCCCACAGATACGCAGTATTTT.

This clonotype has a handful of counts. The chain links TRBV14 to TRBJ2-2; the D gene is possibly TRBD1 (5 bases). V lost 4 bases and J lost 4, with 13 bases in between. The CDR3 is made up of 15 amino acids. CDR1 and CDR2 from the germline V gene are SGHDN and FVKESK. DNA of the CDR3: TGTGCCAGCAGCCTACGACAGACGGCCACCGGGGAGCTGTTTTTT. Protein sequence: CASSLRQTATGELFF.

This clonotype was seen many times. The rearrangement uses TRBV28 and TRBJ2-2; perhaps TRBD1 as D (6 bases). The CDR3 runs 14 residues. CDR1 and CDR2 (germline): MDHEN, SYDVKM. V lost 5 bases to trimming and J lost 8 bases, with 15 bases between them. CDR3 bases: TGTGCCAGCAGTCCAGGGACACCTGGGGGGGAGCTGTTTTTT. This encodes CASSPGTPGGELFF.

Notes on this clonotype: The germline gene is not matched at one end of the junction; a read error may be the cause. This chain links TRBV27 with TRBJ1-1; no firm D call. Germline CDR1 is MNHEY and CDR2 is SMNVEV (reference sequence). CDR3 length equals 14 residues. In nucleotides, the CDR3 is TGTGCCGGCAGTCCCAGTGGGTTGAACACTGAAGCTTTCTTT. Translating gives CAGSPSGLNTEAFF.

This clonotype was seen many times. The V call is TRBV27, the J call TRBJ1-2; 7 nucleotides line up with TRBD1. Trimming took 3 bases from V and 0 from J; bases not matched to a gene: 10. Germline CDR1 is MNHEY and CDR2 is SMNVEV (reference sequence). The CDR3 loop spans 17 amino acids. Written as DNA, the CDR3 is TGTGCCAGCAGTTTGGCTGGACAGGTCGGTTCTAACTATGGCTACACCTTC. Protein sequence: CASSLAGQVGSNYGYTF.

In regard to this clonotype: An end of the junction differs from the germline gene, which may be a read error. This rearrangement joins TRBV19 to TRBJ2-1; D remains ambiguous. Germline CDR1 and CDR2: LNHDA and SQIVND (reference sequence). CDR3 length equals 11 residues. CDR3 in DNA: TGTGCCAGTAGTATATACAGTGAGCAGTTCTTC. Translation gives CASSIYSEQFF. The full variable domain, with the rest looked up from reference TRBV19 and TRBJ2-1, is DGGITQSPKYLFRKEGQNVTLSCEQNLNHDAMYWYRQDPGQGLRLIYYSQIVNDFQKGDIAEGYSVSREKKESFPLTVTSAQKNPTAFYLCASSIYSEQFFGPGTRLTVL.

The V and J genes are TRBV11-2 and TRBJ2-7, with D possibly being TRBD1 (6 bases). CDR3 size: 13 residues. Trimming cost V 5 bases and J 2 bases, with 10 bases left between them. The germline gives CDR1 SGHAT, CDR2 FQNNGV. CDR3 in amino acids: CASSQDRAYEQYF. CDR3 nucleotide sequence: TGTGCCAGCAGCCAGGACAGAGCCTACGAGCAGTACTTC.

This clonotype was detected ten times or more. The chain links TRBV19 to TRBJ2-5; 9 bases map to TRBD1. This CDR3 spans 15 amino acids. Unmatched junction bases numbered 8, after V lost 5 bases and J lost 4 bases. Germline V CDR1 and CDR2: LNHDA, SQIVND (reference sequence). In nucleotides, the CDR3 is TGTGCCAGTAGTTCTCGGACAGGGGAAGCAGAGACCCAGTACTTC. Protein: CASSSRTGEAETQYF.

Many counts were recorded for this clonotype. The chain uses TRBV28 and TRBJ1-6, with D hard to call. V was shortened by 3 bases and J by 9 bases, with 12 bases between the two germline ends. Germline CDR1 MDHEN, CDR2 SYDVKM. CDR3 length equals 14 residues. The DNA for the CDR3 is TGTGCCAGCAGTTTTGTGGCAGTCACTTCACCCCTCCACTTT. As protein: CASSFVAVTSPLHF. Supplemented by reference TRBV28 and TRBJ1-6, the full variable domain reads DVKVTQSSRYLVKRTGEKVFLECVQDMDHENMFWYRQDPGLGLRLIYFSYDVKMKEKGDIPEGYSVSREKKERFSLILESASTNQTSMYLCASSFVAVTSPLHFGNGTRLTVT.

This clonotype was observed a handful of times. This chain joins TRBV20-1 and TRBJ2-7; TRBD2 might be the D (5 bases). Germline CDR1 DFQATT, CDR2 SNEGSKA (reference sequence). The CDR3 has 12 amino acids. The V and J ends lost 5 bases and 3 bases respectively, with 11 bases between them. The CDR3 coding sequence is TGCAGTGCTTCTAGCTCGGTCTACGAGCAGTACTTC. Its protein is CSASSSVYEQYF.

Turning to this clonotype: The junction and the germline gene differ at one end; a read error may be behind it. The chain employs TRBV28 and TRBJ2-6, with a tentative D call TRBD1 (5 bases). The CDR3 loop spans 14 amino acids. Looked up from germline, CDR1 is MDHEN and CDR2 is SYDVKM. The CDR3 DNA is TGTGCCGGCCTCCAGGGCACTGGGGCCAACGCCCTGACTTTC. It codes for CAGLQGTGANALTF.

This clonotype occurred a few times. The rearrangement joins TRBV30 to TRBJ1-1; D is unresolved. The germline V gene has CDR1 GTSNPN and CDR2 SVGIG (reference sequence). The CDR3 covers 11 residues. Here the CDR3 reads CVSGENTEAFF. The CDR3 nucleotides are TGTGTCTCCGGAGAGAACACTGAAGCTTTCTTT.

The chain joins TRBV6-1 to TRBJ2-7, with D perhaps matching TRBD2 (5 bases). CDR1 is MNHNS and CDR2 is SASEGT in the germline V gene. With 4 bases removed from V and 3 bases from J, the gap between germline ends came to 7 bases. This CDR3 contains 12 residues. The CDR3 DNA reads as TGTGCCAGCAGTGCACTAGTCTACGAGCAGTACTTC. Protein product: CASSALVYEQYF.

This rearrangement joins TRBV6-1 to TRBJ2-2; the match to TRBD2 covers 7 bases. This CDR3 has 16 residues. Germline loops: CDR1 MNHNS, CDR2 SASEGT. With V trimmed by 7 bases and J by 0 bases, 8 bases remained unmatched. DNA for the CDR3: TGTGCCAGCACCCCTGGACGGGGGGCGAACACCGGGGAGCTGTTTTTT. The encoded protein is CASTPGRGANTGELFF.

V is TRBV14 and J is TRBJ2-5, with 8 bases lining up with TRBD2. Unmatched junction bases numbered 6, after V lost 4 bases and J lost 2 bases. The CDR3 has 15 amino acids. Looked up from germline, CDR1 is SGHDN and CDR2 is FVKESK. The CDR3 nucleotides read TGTGCCAGCAGCCTCTGGCGGGGGGCTCAAGAGACCCAGTACTTC. Its protein product is CASSLWRGAQETQYF.

CDR3 nucleotides: TGTGCCAGTAGTTCTAGCTCGAACACCGGGGAGCTGTTTTTT. It encodes CASSSSSNTGELFF. The chain combines TRBV19 with TRBJ2-2, with a tentative D call TRBD2 (5 bases). CDR1 is LNHDA and CDR2 is SQIVND in the germline V gene (reference sequence). The CDR3 is 14 amino acids. The ends were cut back, 5 bases at V and 0 bases at J, with 7 bases in the middle.

This clonotype was recorded at least ten times. The rearrangement joins TRBV20-1 to TRBJ2-7, with TRBD1 identical over 9 bases. Trimming took 6 bases from V and 6 from J; bases not matched to a gene: 6. The CDR3 spans 12 residues. Germline loops: CDR1 DFQATT, CDR2 SNEGSKA (reference sequence). The DNA of the CDR3 is TGCAGTGCGGGGGGACAGGGCTCCGAGCAGTACTTC. This gives the protein CSAGGQGSEQYF.

There are many counts of this clonotype. J is TRBJ1-2 and V is TRBV12-3 or TRBV12-4, with D unresolved. The length of the CDR3 is 11 residues. Deletions cut 5 bases from V and 9 bases from J, with 10 bases between. CDR3 sequence (DNA): TGTGCCAGCAGTGCGCAGCTTAGCTACACCTTC. It translates to CASSAQLSYTF.

This clonotype was counted a single time. One end of the junction does not line up with germline, which may come from a read error. The chain recombines TRBV7-2 with TRBJ1-4; TRBD1 matches 9 bases. Germline-derived CDR1 and CDR2 are SGHTA and FQGNSA. The CDR3 length is 16 residues. DNA of the CDR3: TGTGCCAGCAGCTTATCGGGGACAGGGTATAATGAGAAACTGTTTTTT. This gives the protein CASSLSGTGYNEKLFF.

The chain joins TRBV6-1 to TRBJ2-7; D is possibly TRBD1 or TRBD2 (5 bases each). This CDR3 region has 14 residues. V shed 4 bases and J shed 4 bases, with 14 bases lying between them. CDR1 and CDR2 from the germline V gene are MNHNS and SASEGT. The CDR3 is CASSAYLEGYEQYF. CDR3 DNA: TGTGCCAGCAGTGCTTATTTAGAGGGGTACGAGCAGTACTTC.

This clonotype has just a few counts. V and J are TRBV6-2 or TRBV6-3 and TRBJ1-5; the match to TRBD1 covers 7 bases. The CDR3 contains 15 residues. CDR1 is MNHEY and CDR2 is SVGEGT in the germline V gene. J gave up 3 bases and V 5 bases, and 7 bases lay outside the gene matches. The CDR3: CASSPLGQVNQPQHF. In DNA, the CDR3 is TGTGCCAGCAGTCCACTCGGACAGGTCAATCAGCCCCAGCATTTT.

The gene calls are TRBV11-1 and TRBJ2-2, with D perhaps matching TRBD2 (6 bases). The length of the CDR3 is 16 residues. Per germline, CDR1 SGHAT and CDR2 FQDESV (reference sequence). Trimming cost V 5 bases and J 4 bases, with 17 bases left between them. Written as DNA, the CDR3 is TGTGCCAGCAGCCCCCGTCCGGGAGATGTCACCGGGGAGCTGTTTTTT. Translation: CASSPRPGDVTGELFF.

This clonotype was detected only a few times. The chain carries TRBV28 and TRBJ1-6; 10 nucleotides agree with TRBD1. The germline V gene has CDR1 MDHEN and CDR2 SYDVKM. The CDR3 is 12 residues long. V was pared by 11 bases and J by 8 bases, with 3 bases of the junction left unmatched. The CDR3: CAEGQGYSPLHF. In nucleotides, the CDR3 is TGTGCCGAGGGACAGGGGTATTCACCCCTCCACTTT.